This T cell receptor (beta chain) is from a study of blood T cell repertoires in COVID-19. Study details: The samples span acute and convalescent COVID-19 from the United States, Italy and Spain.

Libraries were prepared by immunoSEQ multiplex PCR; TCRdb keeps only in-frame clonotypes and omits some of them. The sample yields 85,000 to 130,000 clones, about nine tenths seen once. The CDR3 is 16 residues long. Germline loops: CDR1 LGHNA, CDR2 YNFKEQ. The trim removed 0 bases at V and 5 bases at J, leaving 3 bases unmatched. The material sequenced was peripheral blood. This receptor was identified in a man in his 60s with acute or convalescent COVID-19. V is TRBV4-2 and J is TRBJ1-5, with 11 positions matching TRBD1. In DNA form, the CDR3 reads TGTGCCAGCAGCCAAGAAGGGACAGGGGGAGATCAGCCCCAGCATTTT. This codes for CASSQEGTGGDQPQHF.